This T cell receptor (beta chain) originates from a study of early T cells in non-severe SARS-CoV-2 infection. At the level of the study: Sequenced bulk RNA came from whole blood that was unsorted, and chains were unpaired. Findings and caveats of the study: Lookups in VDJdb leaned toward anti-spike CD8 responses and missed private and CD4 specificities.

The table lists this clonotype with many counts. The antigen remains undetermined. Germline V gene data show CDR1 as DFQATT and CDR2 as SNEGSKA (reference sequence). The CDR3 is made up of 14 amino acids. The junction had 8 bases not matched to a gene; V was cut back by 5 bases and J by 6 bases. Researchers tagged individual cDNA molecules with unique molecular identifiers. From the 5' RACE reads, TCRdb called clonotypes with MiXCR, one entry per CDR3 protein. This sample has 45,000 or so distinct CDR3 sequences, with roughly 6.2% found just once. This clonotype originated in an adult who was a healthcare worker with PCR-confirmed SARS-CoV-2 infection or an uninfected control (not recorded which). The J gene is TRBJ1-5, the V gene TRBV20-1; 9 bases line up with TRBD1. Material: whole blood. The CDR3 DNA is TGCAGTGCTCAAATCGGGACAGGGAGTCAGCCCCAGCATTTT. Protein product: CSAQIGTGSQPQHF.